The rows below give T cell receptor beta chains drawn from one sample of a study of chemoradiotherapy in HPV16-positive cancers. Assay: immunoSEQ multiplex PCR; the TCRdb copy retains only in-frame clones and omits some. The sample includes about 2,600 clones, 88% seen only once; the top ten take less than 4%. The sequencing used tumor tissue, collected from a patient who underwent chemoradiotherapy. The receptors shown here come from a human donor with HPV-associated anogenital cancer. CDR3s include the opening cysteine and the closing phenylalanine or tryptophan. D genes are given only for firm matches. Rows may omit the clone size; those that give it use once, few, many or a size class.

D gene,J gene,V gene,clone size,CDR3 protein,CDR3 DNA
TRBD2,TRBJ2-5,TRBV5-1,.,CASSKLAGGGETQYF,TGCGCCAGCAGCAAACTAGCGGGAGGCGGGGAGACCCAGTACTTC
.,TRBJ1-1,TRBV10-3,.,CAINSAMNTEAFF,TGTGCCATCAACAGTGCCATGAACACTGAAGCTTTCTTT
.,TRBJ1-1,TRBV5-1,.,CASSWGFDTEAFF,TGCGCCAGCAGCTGGGGGTTTGACACTGAAGCTTTCTTT
.,TRBJ1-2,TRBV7-6,.,CASTPGPRDLGYTF,TGTGCCAGCACCCCCGGCCCCAGGGACTTAGGCTACACCTTC
.,TRBJ2-3,TRBV27,.,CASSLPGVLYF,TGTGCCAGCAGTTTACCGGGGGTCCTGTATTTT
.,TRBJ1-2,TRBV7-9,.,CASSRGGGGYGYTF,TGTGCCAGCAGCCGTGGTGGGGGTGGCTATGGCTACACCTTC
.,TRBJ2-7,TRBV19,.,CASSSGTGSYEQYF,TGTGCCAGTAGTTCAGGGACTGGGTCCTACGAGCAGTACTTC
.,TRBJ2-1,TRBV30,.,CAWFRTAGYNEQFF,TGTGCCTGGTTCCGGACCGCTGGGTACAATGAGCAGTTCTTC
TRBD2,TRBJ2-5,TRBV7-6,.,CASSPRGAGLAIAETQYF,TGTGCCAGCAGCCCTAGGGGGGCGGGACTAGCGATCGCGGAGACCCAGTACTTC
.,TRBJ2-7,TRBV7-2,.,CASRRTPLLSYEQYF,TGTGCCAGCAGGAGGACTCCCCTCCTCTCCTACGAGCAGTACTTC
.,TRBJ1-5,TRBV21-1,.,CASSKGLGQASSNQPQHF,TGTGCCAGCAGCAAGGGATTGGGACAGGCGTCGAGCAATCAGCCCCAGCATTTT
.,TRBJ2-6,TRBV6-5,once,CASSSITGANVLTF,TGTGCCAGCAGTTCTATTACTGGGGCCAACGTCCTGACTTTC
.,TRBJ1-6,TRBV7-9,few,CASSFQGNSPLHF,TGTGCCAGCAGCTTCCAGGGAAATTCACCCCTCCACTTT
.,TRBJ2-1,TRBV10-1,once,CASSDSGPYNEQFF,TGCGCCAGCAGTGACTCGGGTCCCTACAATGAGCAGTTCTTC
.,TRBJ1-4,TRBV27,.,CASSLSYRGWEKLFF,TGTGCCAGCAGTTTATCTTACCGAGGGTGGGAAAAACTGTTTTTT
TRBD1,TRBJ2-7,TRBV10-3,.,CAISEPGQGVYEQYF,TGTGCCATCAGTGAACCGGGACAGGGCGTCTACGAGCAGTACTTC
TRBD1,TRBJ1-5,TRBV2,.,CASIDRERDQPQHF,TGTGCCAGCATCGACAGGGAGAGGGATCAGCCCCAGCATTTT
.,TRBJ1-1,TRBV30,.,CAWSGSGTLNTEAFF,TGTGCCTGGAGTGGCTCCGGGACGTTGAACACTGAAGCTTTCTTT
TRBD2,TRBJ2-3,TRBV29-1,.,CSANPSGADTQYF,TGCAGCGCCAACCCTAGCGGGGCAGATACGCAGTATTTT
.,TRBJ1-4,TRBV13,.,CASSLVGEKLFF,TGTGCCAGCAGCTTAGTTGGTGAAAAACTGTTTTTT
.,TRBJ1-5,TRBV28,.,CASRMIWYNQPQHF,TGTGCCAGTAGGATGATATGGTACAATCAGCCCCAGCATTTT
.,TRBJ2-3,TRBV7-3,.,CASSLRRGGSDTQYF,TGTGCCAGCAGCTTGAGGAGGGGGGGATCAGATACGCAGTATTTT
.,TRBJ2-1,TRBV7-3,.,CASSFGFNGYNEQFF,TGTGCCAGCAGCTTTGGGTTCAACGGGTACAATGAGCAGTTCTTC
.,TRBJ1-1,TRBV2,.,CASRDSSEAFF,TGTGCCAGCAGAGACTCTTCTGAAGCTTTCTTT
.,TRBJ1-6,TRBV7-9,.,CASSLITTPLHF,TGTGCCAGCAGCTTAATAACAACACCCCTCCACTTT
.,TRBJ1-1,TRBV7-3,.,CASSSLSGGRSEAFF,TGTGCCAGCAGCTCATTGTCCGGGGGGAGGTCTGAAGCTTTCTTT
.,TRBJ1-5,TRBV28,few,CASSHIQGGSNQPQHF,TGTGCCAGCAGTCATATTCAGGGTGGTAGCAATCAGCCCCAGCATTTT
.,TRBJ1-5,TRBV11-2,.,CASSLTGGQPQHF,TGTGCCAGCAGCTTAACAGGCGGTCAGCCCCAGCATTTT
.,TRBJ1-5,TRBV7-9,.,CASRAEGPQHF,TGTGCCAGCAGGGCAGAGGGCCCCCAGCATTTT
.,TRBJ1-2,TRBV19,.,CASSWREGYTF,TGTGCCAGTAGCTGGAGGGAGGGCTACACCTTC
.,TRBJ1-6,TRBV2,.,CASTPGVSYNSPLHF,TGTGCCAGCACTCCGGGGGTCTCCTATAATTCACCCCTCCACTTT
TRBD1,TRBJ1-3,TRBV5-1,few,CASSFGDRAGNTIYF,TGCGCCAGCAGCTTCGGAGACAGGGCTGGAAACACCATATATTTT
.,TRBJ1-1,TRBV5-4,.,CASSWLRVENTEAFF,TGTGCCAGCAGCTGGCTCAGGGTGGAAAACACTGAAGCTTTCTTT
TRBD2,TRBJ2-3,TRBV7-9,.,CASSLFPSGGDTQYF,TGTGCCAGCAGCTTATTCCCTAGCGGCGGAGATACGCAGTATTTT
TRBD1,TRBJ2-7,TRBV10-3,few,CAISERGQGTYEQYF,TGTGCCATCAGTGAGAGAGGACAGGGAACCTACGAGCAGTACTTC
.,TRBJ1-4,TRBV7-2,once,CASSLDVGREEKLFF,TGTGCCAGCAGCTTAGATGTAGGCCGGGAGGAAAAACTGTTTTTT
.,TRBJ2-6,TRBV4-3,.,CASSQEKSGANVLTF,TGCGCCAGCAGCCAAGAAAAGTCTGGGGCCAACGTCCTGACTTTC
.,TRBJ1-5,TRBV6-6,.,CASSYEWSQHF,TGTGCCAGCAGTTACGAATGGTCCCAGCATTTT